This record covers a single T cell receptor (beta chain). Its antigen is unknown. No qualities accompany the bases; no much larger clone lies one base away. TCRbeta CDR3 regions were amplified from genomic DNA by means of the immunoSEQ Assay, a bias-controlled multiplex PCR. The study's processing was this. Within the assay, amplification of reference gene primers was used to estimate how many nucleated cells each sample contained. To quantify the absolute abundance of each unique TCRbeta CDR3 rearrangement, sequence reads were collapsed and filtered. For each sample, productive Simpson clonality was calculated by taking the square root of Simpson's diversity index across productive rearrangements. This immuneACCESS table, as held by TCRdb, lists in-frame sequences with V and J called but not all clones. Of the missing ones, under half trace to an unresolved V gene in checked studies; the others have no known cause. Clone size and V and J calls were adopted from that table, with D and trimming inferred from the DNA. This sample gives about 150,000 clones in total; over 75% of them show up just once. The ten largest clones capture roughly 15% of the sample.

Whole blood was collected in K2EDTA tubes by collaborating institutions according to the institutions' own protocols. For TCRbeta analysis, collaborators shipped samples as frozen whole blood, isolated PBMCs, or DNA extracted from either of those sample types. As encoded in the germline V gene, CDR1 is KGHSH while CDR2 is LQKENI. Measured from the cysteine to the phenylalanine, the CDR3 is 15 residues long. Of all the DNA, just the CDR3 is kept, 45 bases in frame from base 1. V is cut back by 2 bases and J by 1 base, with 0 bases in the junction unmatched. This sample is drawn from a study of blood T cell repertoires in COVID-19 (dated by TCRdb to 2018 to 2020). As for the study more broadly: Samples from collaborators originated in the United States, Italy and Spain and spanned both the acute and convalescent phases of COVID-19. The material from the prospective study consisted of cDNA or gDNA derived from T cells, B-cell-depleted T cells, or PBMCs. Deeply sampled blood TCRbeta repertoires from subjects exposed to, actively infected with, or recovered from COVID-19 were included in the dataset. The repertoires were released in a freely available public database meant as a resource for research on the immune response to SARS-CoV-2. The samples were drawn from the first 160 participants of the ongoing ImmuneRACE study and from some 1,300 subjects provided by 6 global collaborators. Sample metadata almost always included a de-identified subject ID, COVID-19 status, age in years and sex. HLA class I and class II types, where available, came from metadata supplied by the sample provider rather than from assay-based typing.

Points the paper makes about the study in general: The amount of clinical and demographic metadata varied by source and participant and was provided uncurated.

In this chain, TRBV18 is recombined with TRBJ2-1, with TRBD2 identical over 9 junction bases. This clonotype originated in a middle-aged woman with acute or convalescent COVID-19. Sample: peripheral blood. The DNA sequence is TGTGCCAGCTCACCAGCGGGAGGGTCCTACAATGAGCAGTTCTTC. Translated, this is CASSPAGGSYNEQFF. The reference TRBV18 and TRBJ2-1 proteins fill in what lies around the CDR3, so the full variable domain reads NAGVMQNPRHLVRRRGQEARLRCSPMKGHSHVYWYRQLPEEGLKFMVYLQKENIIDESGMPKERFSAEFPKEGPSILRIQQVVRGDSAAYFCASSPAGGSYNEQFFGPGTRLTVL.